This TCR beta chain was documented in a study of blood T cells in healthy people across ages (dated by TCRdb to 2015 to 2017). Looking at the study overall: Template switching captured roughly one uniquely barcoded TCR beta cDNA molecule per two T cells in model experiments. To track age-related changes in TCR beta repertoire diversity, the study relied on deep sequencing normalized with unique cDNA molecular identifiers. The donors were divided into four age groups: young (average approximately 17 years), middle-aged (about 40), aged (around 59) and long-lived (about 84). To avoid experimental bias, donors of different ages were spread randomly across the sequencing lanes. For two donors (one aged 18 to 29 and one aged 80 or older), the study analyzed two additional independent replicas of 1 million unique cDNA reads from the same blood draw.

At the junction V is shortened by 4 bases and J by 2 bases; bases outside the gene matches: 6. The CDR3, from cysteine to phenylalanine, totals 15 residues. This entry keeps only the CDR3 DNA: 45 bases, framed from base 1. As encoded in the germline V gene, CDR1 is SGHDT while CDR2 is YYEEEE. Library construction relied on 5' RACE. The data were produced on an Illumina HiSeq 2500. A second 7 to 11 cycle PCR used a sample-barcoded 5' primer and a J-beta primer mix. A unique molecular identifier was introduced onto each TCR beta cDNA molecule by a template-switch 5' adaptor carrying 12 random nucleotides. Each sample yielded at least 2.5 million CDR3-containing paired-end reads. First-strand cDNA was synthesized from all RNA with the Mint cDNA synthesis kit, primed by a TRBC-specific oligonucleotide. After uracil-DNA glycosylase treatment, a first 18-cycle PCR used universal primers M1SS and BC2_uni_R on all cDNA. The authors' analysis ran thus. Each sample was normalized by randomly selecting 1 million high-quality reads, each carrying a distinct molecular identifier. Reads sharing molecular identifiers were discarded rather than binned into consensus sequences. MiTCR, with a Q25 quality threshold and the strictest error-elimination algorithm, was used for CDR3 identification, clonotype clustering and error correction. A nonparametric unseen species model using Euler transformation provided a lower-bound estimate of total TCR beta diversity. TCRdb trimmed public reads at Q25 via fastp, called clones via MiXCR and kept in-frame beta chains. Every CDR3 protein is listed once, alongside the most common genes and DNA of its rows. In this record, the V and J calls reflect TCRdb's handling and not the investigators' own analysis. Here the sample has around 800,000 distinct CDR3 sequences; around 62% occur a single time. The top ten hold around 30% of the sample.

Concerning this clonotype itself: The target of this receptor is not known. Qualities for individual bases were not recorded, and no much larger clone is one base off.

General findings and caveats noted by the study authors: Observed TCR beta diversity correlated strongly with the percentage of naive T cells measured by flow cytometry. Bulk unsorted PBMC profiling prevented conclusive comparison of naive and antigen-experienced compartments. The CMV infection status of donors was not known, potentially confounding age-related changes in expanded clonotypes. Compared with the aged group, the long-lived group had more naive CD4+ T cells, fewer expanded clones and increased TCR diversity, a pattern suggesting age selection. As age increased, observed TCR beta diversity per million T cells dropped in a roughly linear way, and a significant reduction was already evident by age 40. Estimates of total diversity based on one million sequenced T cells were considered lower bounds and underestimates.

The approximately 41 donors, aged about 6 to 100 years, were systemically healthy Caucasian individuals from Russia. Each donor gave roughly 9 milliliters of peripheral blood, drawn into EDTA-treated Vacutainer tubes. Ficoll-Paque density-gradient centrifugation was used to isolate PBMCs, with at least 7 million per sample. Total RNA, at least 5 micrograms per sample, was extracted from PBMCs with Trizol reagent. Naive CD45RAhigh/CD27high T cell percentages were measured by flow cytometry on a PBMC aliquot from every donor. The TCR sequence derives from a man aged 30 to 39 in good health. Rearrangement joined TRBV5-6 to TRBJ2-1, with 7 middle bases fitting TRBD1. Sequencing was carried out using blood. CDR3 loop: CASSPDREPYNEQFF. The DNA is TGTGCCAGCAGCCCAGACAGGGAGCCCTACAATGAGCAGTTCTTC.